The clone carrying this T cell receptor (beta chain) was seen just once. Cohort: HPV-negative, locally advanced oral cavity squamous cell carcinoma patients. Analysis of PBMCs was direct, with no culture step. The data were obtained in a study of neoadjuvant anti-PD-1 for oral cavity cancer. Study summary: Patients without progression received a fourth nivolumab dose around day 43, then surgical resection on days 50-56.

PBMC libraries mostly used approximately 0.5 ug of input genomic DNA, with six replicates per sample. Assay used: immunoSEQ multiplex PCR; TCRdb lists only in-frame clones, some missing. The table has 70,000 to 95,000 clones, 70% to 85% seen once. The CDR3 covers 13 residues. V shed 6 bases and J shed 7 bases, with 12 bases lying between them. The V gene's germline CDR1 is ENHRY and CDR2 SYGVKD. V usage is TRBV10-3 and J usage is TRBJ2-2, with D unclear. This receptor was identified in a person aged 35-80 years with oral cavity squamous cell carcinoma. This material consisted of PBMCs, taken before nivolumab (anti-PD-1) treatment. The CDR3 sequence is CAISQMSNGELFF. The CDR3 DNA sequence: TGTGCCATCAGCCAAATGAGCAACGGGGAGCTGTTTTTT.